This T cell receptor (beta chain) came from a study of blood T cell repertoires in COVID-19. Across the whole study: The United States, Italy and Spain supplied acute and convalescent COVID-19 samples. T cells, B-cell-depleted T cells, or PBMCs provided the cDNA or gDNA that served as material.

The CDR3 covers 15 residues. Germline values: CDR1 LNHNV, CDR2 YYDKDF (reference sequence). Trimming took 6 bases from V and 5 from J, leaving 16 bases between them. In the authors' methods: Counts of nucleated cells, estimated from reference gene primer amplification, were obtained. The table came from immunoSEQ multiplex PCR; TCRdb's copy has only in-frame clones and leaves some out. That table supplies the V and J calls and clone size; D and trimming were determined from the DNA. The sample has about 120,000 clones, 85% to 90% seen once; the top ten hold around 9.9%. The receptor comes from a man older than 75 with acute or convalescent COVID-19. The specimen was peripheral blood. The V call is TRBV15, the J call TRBJ2-2, with a tentative D call TRBD2 (5 bases). CDR3 bases: TGTGCCACCAGGGGTGGAGGAGAGAGTACCGGGGAGCTGTTTTTT. Protein sequence: CATRGGGESTGELFF.